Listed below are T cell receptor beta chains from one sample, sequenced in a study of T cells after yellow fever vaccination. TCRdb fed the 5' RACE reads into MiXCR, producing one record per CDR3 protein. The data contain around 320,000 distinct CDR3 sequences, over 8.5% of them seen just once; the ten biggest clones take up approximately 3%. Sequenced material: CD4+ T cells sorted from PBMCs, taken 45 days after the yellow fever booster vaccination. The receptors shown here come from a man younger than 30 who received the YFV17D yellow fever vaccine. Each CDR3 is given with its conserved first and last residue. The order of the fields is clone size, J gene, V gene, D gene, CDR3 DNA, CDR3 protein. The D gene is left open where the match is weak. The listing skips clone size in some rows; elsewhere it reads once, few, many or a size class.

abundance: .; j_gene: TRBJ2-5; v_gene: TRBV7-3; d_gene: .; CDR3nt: TGTGCCAGCTGCTTAACCGGGAAAGGAGAGACACAGTACTTC; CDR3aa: CASCLTGKGETQYF
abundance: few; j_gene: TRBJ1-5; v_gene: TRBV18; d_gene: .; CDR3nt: TGTGCCAGCTCGGTGACCGGGACCGCGTCGAGGCCCCAGCATTTT; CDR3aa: CASSVTGTASRPQHF
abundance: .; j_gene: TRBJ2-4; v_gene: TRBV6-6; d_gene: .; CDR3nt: TGTGCCAGCAGTGGGATAGGGCGATCCAAAAACATTCAGTACTTC; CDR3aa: CASSGIGRSKNIQYF
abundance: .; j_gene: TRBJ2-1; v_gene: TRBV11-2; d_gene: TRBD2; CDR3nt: TGTGCCAGCAGCAGATCGTCGGCGCTAGCGGGGGGGCCCCATGGGCAGTTCTTC; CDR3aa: CASSRSSALAGGPHGQFF
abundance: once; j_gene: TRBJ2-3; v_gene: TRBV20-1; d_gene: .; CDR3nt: TGCAGTGCTACGAGTTTATCAACAGATACGCAGTATTTT; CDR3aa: CSATSLSTDTQYF
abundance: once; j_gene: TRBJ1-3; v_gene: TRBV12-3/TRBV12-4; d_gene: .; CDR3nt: TGTGCCAGCAGTTTACACAACTCTGGAAACACCATATATTTT; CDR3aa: CASSLHNSGNTIYF
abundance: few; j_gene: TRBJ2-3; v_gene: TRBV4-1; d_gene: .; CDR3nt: TGCGCCAGCAGCCAAGGCAGGGTACGCCTATCGCAGTATTTT; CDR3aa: CASSQGRVRLSQYF
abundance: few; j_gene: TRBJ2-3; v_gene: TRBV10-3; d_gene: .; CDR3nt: TGTGCCATCACGGCGATTGTAACAGATACGCAGTATTTT; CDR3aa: CAITAIVTDTQYF
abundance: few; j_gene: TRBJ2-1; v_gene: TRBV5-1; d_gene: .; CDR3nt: TGCGCCATCTTAGATGAGCAGTTCTTC; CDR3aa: CAILDEQFF
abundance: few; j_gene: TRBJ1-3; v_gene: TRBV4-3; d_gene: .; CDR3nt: TGCGCCAGCAGCCAAGAGAGAATCGGGGGAAACACCATATATTTT; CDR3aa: CASSQERIGGNTIYF
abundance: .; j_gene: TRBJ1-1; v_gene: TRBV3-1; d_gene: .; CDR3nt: TGTGCCAGCAGCCAAAAATGGGAGAACACTGAAGCTTTCTTT; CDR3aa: CASSQKWENTEAFF
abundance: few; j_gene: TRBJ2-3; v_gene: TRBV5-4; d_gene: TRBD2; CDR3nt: TGTGCCAGCTTTCCGGGGGGGACGACCAGCCAGTATTTT; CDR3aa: CASFPGGTTSQYF
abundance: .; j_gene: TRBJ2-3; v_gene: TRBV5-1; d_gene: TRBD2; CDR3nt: TGCGCCAGCAGCTTGGTAGCGGGGGCCCGCACAGATACGCAGTATTTT; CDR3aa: CASSLVAGARTDTQYF
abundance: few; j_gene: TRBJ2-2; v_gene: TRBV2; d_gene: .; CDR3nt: TGTGCCAGCGGATGGTACTTCACCGGGGAGCTGTTTTTT; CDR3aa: CASGWYFTGELFF
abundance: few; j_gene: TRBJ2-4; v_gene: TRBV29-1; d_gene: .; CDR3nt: TGCAGCGTTGAGACAGGTCTAGCCAAAAACATTCAGTACTTC; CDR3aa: CSVETGLAKNIQYF
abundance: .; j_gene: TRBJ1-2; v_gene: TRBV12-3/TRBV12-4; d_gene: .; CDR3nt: TGTGCCAGCAGTACTAAGCCGGGATATAACTATGGCTACACCTTC; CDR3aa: CASSTKPGYNYGYTF
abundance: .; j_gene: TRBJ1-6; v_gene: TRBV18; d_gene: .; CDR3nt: TGTGCCAGCTCACCAGCCTTCCTGAGTTCACCCCTCCACTTT; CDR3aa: CASSPAFLSSPLHF
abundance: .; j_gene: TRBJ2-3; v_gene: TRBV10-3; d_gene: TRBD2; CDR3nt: TGTGCCATCAGTGAGCGGCCGACTAGCGGGGCATCTGCAGATACGCAGTATTTT; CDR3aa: CAISERPTSGASADTQYF
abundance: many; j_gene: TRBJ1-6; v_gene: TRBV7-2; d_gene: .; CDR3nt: TGTGCCAGCACGACGGACAGACGGGGCCTCTCACCCCTCCACTTT; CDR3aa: CASTTDRRGLSPLHF
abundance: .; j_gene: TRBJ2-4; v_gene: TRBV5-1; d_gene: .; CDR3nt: TGCGCCAGCAGCCCCATTAGGTCGTTTAAAAACATTCAGTACTTC; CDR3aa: CASSPIRSFKNIQYF
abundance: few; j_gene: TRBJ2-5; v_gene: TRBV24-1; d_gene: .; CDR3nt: TGTGCCACCAGCCAACAGGGACTCCAAGAGACCCAGTACTTC; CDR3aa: CATSQQGLQETQYF
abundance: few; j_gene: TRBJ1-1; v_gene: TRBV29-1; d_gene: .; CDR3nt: TGCAGCGTTGAGGTCGGGGCGGACACTGAAGCTTTCTTT; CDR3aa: CSVEVGADTEAFF
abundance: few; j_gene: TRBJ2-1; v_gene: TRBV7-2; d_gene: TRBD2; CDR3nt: TGTGCCAGCAGCTTAGCACGCGGGGGGGCCTCTTACAATGAGCAGTTCTTC; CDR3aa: CASSLARGGASYNEQFF
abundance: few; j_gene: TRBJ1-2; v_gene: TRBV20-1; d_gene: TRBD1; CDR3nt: TGCAGTGCTAGAACGGGACAGGAATTTGGCTACACCTTC; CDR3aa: CSARTGQEFGYTF
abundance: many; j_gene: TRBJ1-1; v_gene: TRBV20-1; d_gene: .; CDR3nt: TGCAGTGCTAGAGCCCATTTAGGGCTGAACACTGAAGCTTTCTTT; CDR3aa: CSARAHLGLNTEAFF
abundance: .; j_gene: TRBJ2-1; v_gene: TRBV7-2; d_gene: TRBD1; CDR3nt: TGTGCCAGCAGAGCCCGGGGGACAGGCCACAATGAGCAGTTCTTC; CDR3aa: CASRARGTGHNEQFF
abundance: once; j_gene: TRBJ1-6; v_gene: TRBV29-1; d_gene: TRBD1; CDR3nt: TGCAGCGTTCGGCAGGGGGCAGGATCACCCCTCCACTTT; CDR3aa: CSVRQGAGSPLHF
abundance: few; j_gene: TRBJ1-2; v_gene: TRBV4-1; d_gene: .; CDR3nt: TGCGCCAGCAGCCAAGATGGCATCCCCTATGTGGGCTACACCTTC; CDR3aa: CASSQDGIPYVGYTF
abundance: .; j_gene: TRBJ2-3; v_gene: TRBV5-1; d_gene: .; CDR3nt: TGCGCCAGCAGCTTGGCGGGAAGGTCTAAGTTACATTTT; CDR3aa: CASSLAGRSKLHF
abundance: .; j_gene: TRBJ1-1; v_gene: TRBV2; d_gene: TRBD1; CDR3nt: TGTGCCAGCAGTGACGGCAGGGGGTTTTTGGCTTTCTTT; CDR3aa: CASSDGRGFLAFF
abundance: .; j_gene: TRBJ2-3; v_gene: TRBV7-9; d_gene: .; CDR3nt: TGTGCCTCAGCAGGCGGGGCCCCTAGCACAGATACGCAGTATTTT; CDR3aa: CASAGGAPSTDTQYF